The source of this T cell receptor (beta chain) is a study of T cells in localized non-small cell lung cancer (dated by TCRdb to the early 2020s). Study-wide context: The study analyzed T cell repertoires of a few hundred early-stage NSCLC patients, comparing tumors and uninvolved tumor-adjacent lungs. The cohort was made up of 200 to 250 treatment-naive NSCLC patients whose localized lung tumors had been resected. A mean age of roughly 66 years was recorded for the NSCLC patients, of whom some 130 were male and about 100 were female.

TCR beta CDR3 regions were sequenced from DNA using the immunoSEQ Assay. On the authors' methods: T cell density was computed as TCR beta template counts normalized to usable DNA estimated by amplifying housekeeping genes. Richness was estimated with the preseqR package, extrapolating to 400,000 templates for PBMC samples and 120,000 templates for tissue samples. Clonality was calculated as one minus Pielou's evenness. Differential abundance testing on productive amino-acid clonotypes, with a minimum total count of 5 and an alpha of 0.1, was used to identify tissue-enriched TCRs. The Jaccard Index and the Morisita Overlap Index were used to measure how much the repertoires overlapped between compartments. TCR beta CDR3s were clustered by GLIPH together with public tetramer-defined viral CDR3s, and at least three viral sequences plus V-gene enrichment were required for viral motifs. The immuneACCESS repertoire file appears here via TCRdb, limited to in-frame rearrangements. These files lack a portion of the clones; in checked studies, under half of the deficit traces to unresolved V genes, and the cause of the others is not known. Clone size and the V and J calls come from that table; the DNA yielded D and trimming. In this sample the table shows some 51,000 clones, 86% of which occur a single time. About 5.6% of the sample is held by the ten biggest clonotypes.

With regard to this clone: There is no known antigen for this receptor. Within one base of it there is no much larger clone, and no base qualities were kept.

At diagnosis, tumor, uninvolved tumor-adjacent lung and peripheral blood were collected and then preserved as a mix of FFPE and fresh-frozen material. Blood samples were analyzed as peripheral blood mononuclear cells for TCR repertoire profiling. The full study reports these points: A median of about 61 of the top 100 tumor clones turned up in the paired uninvolved adjacent lung, and roughly 28 of those clones also ranked among the top 100 of that same adjacent lung. Higher T cell density in blood was associated with longer overall survival, whereas higher clonality in adjacent lung was associated with shorter survival. Because the study design was exploratory, TCR variables were selected using unadjusted p-values without false-discovery rate correction. Because multi-region tumor sequencing was not done, intratumor heterogeneity could not be ruled out. Uninvolved tumor-adjacent lung showed the highest T cell clonality, higher than tumor, which suggests more focused antigenic responses in the adjacent lung.

The receptor comes from a woman aged 35 to 70 with stage I lung adenocarcinoma. The sequenced sample was peripheral blood, obtained before any cancer treatment.

The nucleotide sequence reads as follows: TGTGCCAGCAGCTTGGAGGGTAACGAGCAGTACTTC. Its protein reads: CASSLEGNEQYF. The chain uses TRBV5-8 and TRBJ2-7; the D gene cannot be named for sure. V and J are truncated by 0 bases and 5 bases respectively, leaving an intervening sequence of 6 bases. From its cysteine to its phenylalanine, the CDR3 spans 12 amino acids. Only the CDR3 DNA stays, 36 bases, in frame from base 1. The germline V gene provides CDR1 SGHTS and CDR2 YDEGEE.